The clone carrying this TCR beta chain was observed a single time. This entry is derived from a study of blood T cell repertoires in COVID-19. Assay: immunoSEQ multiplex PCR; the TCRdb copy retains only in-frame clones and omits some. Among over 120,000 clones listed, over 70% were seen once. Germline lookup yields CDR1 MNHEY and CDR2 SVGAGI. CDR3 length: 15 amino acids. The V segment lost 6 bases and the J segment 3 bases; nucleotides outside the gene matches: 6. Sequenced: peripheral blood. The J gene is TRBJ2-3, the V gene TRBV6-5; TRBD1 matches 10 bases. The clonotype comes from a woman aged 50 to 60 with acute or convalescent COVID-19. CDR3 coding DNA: TGTGCCAGCAGCTTTGACAGGGGGCGAACAGATACGCAGTATTTT. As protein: CASSFDRGRTDTQYF.